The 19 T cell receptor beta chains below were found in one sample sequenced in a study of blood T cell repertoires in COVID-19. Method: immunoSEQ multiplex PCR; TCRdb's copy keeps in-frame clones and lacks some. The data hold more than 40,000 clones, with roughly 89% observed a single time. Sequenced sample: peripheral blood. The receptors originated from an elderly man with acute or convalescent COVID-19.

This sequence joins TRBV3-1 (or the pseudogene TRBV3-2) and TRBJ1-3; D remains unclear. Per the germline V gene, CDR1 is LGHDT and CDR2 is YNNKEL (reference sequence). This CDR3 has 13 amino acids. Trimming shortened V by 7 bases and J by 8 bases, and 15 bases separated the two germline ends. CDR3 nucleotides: TGTGCCAGCACCGACGGGGTTTGGGACACCATATATTTT. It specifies CASTDGVWDTIYF.

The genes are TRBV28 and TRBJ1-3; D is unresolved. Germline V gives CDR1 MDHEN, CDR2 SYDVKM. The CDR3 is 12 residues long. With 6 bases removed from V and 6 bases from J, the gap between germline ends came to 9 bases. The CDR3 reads CASRGVLNTIYF. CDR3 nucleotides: TGTGCCAGCAGAGGAGTATTAAACACCATATATTTT.

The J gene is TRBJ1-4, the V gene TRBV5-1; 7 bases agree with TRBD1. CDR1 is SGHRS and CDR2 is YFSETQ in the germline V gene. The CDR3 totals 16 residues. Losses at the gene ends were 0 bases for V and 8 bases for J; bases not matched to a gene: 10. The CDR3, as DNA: TGCGCCAGCAGCTTGGGGGCTACAGGGGACGGGGAAAAACTGTTTTTT. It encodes CASSLGATGDGEKLFF.

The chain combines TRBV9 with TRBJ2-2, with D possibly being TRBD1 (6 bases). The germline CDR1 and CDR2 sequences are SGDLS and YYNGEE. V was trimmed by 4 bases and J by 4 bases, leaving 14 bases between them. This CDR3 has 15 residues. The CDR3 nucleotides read TGTGCCAGCAGCCCCCGGGACATAAGCACCGGGGAGCTGTTTTTT. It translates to CASSPRDISTGELFF.

The CDR3: CASSPRGTADEKLFF. The CDR3 DNA reads as TGCGCCAGCAGCCCTAGGGGGACAGCCGATGAAAAACTGTTTTTT. The chain links TRBV5-1 to TRBJ1-4, with 7 bases lining up with TRBD1. The V gene end was trimmed by 4 bases and the J gene end by 6 bases; junction bases not matched to a gene: 9. The CDR3 has 15 residues. Germline V gives CDR1 SGHRS, CDR2 YFSETQ.

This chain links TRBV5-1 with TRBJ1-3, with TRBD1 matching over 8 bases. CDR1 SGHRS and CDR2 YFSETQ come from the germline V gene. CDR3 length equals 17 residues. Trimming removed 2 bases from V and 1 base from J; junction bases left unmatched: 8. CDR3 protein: CASSFGQGSDSGNTIYF. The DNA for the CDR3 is TGCGCCAGCAGCTTCGGACAGGGATCGGATTCTGGAAACACCATATATTTT.

The CDR3 sequence: CASSDRGGLSYNEQFF. CDR3 bases: TGTGCCAGCAGCGACCGGGGGGGCCTCTCCTACAATGAGCAGTTCTTC. V and J are TRBV9 and TRBJ2-1, with TRBD2 matching 8 bases. Germline V CDR1 and CDR2: SGDLS, YYNGEE. The V and J ends lost 3 bases and 0 bases, in that order; junction bases with no gene match: 5. CDR3 length equals 16 residues.

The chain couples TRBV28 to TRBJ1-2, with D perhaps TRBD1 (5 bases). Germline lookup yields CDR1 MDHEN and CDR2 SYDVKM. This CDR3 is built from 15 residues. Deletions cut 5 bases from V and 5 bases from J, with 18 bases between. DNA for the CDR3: TGTGCCAGCAGTCCGGGCGCGGGGCGAGGGTATGGCTACACCTTC. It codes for CASSPGAGRGYGYTF.

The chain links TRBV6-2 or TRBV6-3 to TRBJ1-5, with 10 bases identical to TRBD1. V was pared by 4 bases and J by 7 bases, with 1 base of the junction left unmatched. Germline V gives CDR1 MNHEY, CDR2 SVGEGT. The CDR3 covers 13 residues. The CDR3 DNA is TGTGCCAGCAGTTGGACAGGGGGACAGCCCCAGCATTTT. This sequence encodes CASSWTGGQPQHF.

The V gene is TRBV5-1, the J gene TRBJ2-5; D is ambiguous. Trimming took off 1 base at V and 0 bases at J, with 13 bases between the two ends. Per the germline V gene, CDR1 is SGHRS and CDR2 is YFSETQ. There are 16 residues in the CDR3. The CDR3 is CASSLSAVPYQETQYF. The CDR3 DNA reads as TGCGCCAGCAGCTTGTCCGCGGTACCGTACCAAGAGACCCAGTACTTC.

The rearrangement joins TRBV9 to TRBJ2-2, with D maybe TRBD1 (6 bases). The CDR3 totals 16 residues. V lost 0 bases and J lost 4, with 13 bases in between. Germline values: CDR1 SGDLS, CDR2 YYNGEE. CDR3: CASSVGQGQPTGELFF. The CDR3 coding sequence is TGTGCCAGCAGCGTAGGGCAAGGACAGCCCACCGGGGAGCTGTTTTTT.

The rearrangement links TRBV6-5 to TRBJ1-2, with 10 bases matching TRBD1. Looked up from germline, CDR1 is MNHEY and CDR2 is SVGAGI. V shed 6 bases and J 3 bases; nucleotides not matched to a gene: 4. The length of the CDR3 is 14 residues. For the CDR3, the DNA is TGTGCCAGCAGGGCAGGGACAGGGGACTATGGCTACACCTTC. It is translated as CASRAGTGDYGYTF.

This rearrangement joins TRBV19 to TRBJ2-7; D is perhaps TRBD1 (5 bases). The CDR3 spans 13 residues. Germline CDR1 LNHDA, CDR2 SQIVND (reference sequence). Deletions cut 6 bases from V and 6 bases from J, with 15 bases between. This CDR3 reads CASSRDSVLEQYF. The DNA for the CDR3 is TGTGCCAGTAGCAGGGATTCGGTTCTCGAGCAGTACTTC. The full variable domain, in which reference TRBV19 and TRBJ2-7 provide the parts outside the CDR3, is DGGITQSPKYLFRKEGQNVTLSCEQNLNHDAMYWYRQDPGQGLRLIYYSQIVNDFQKGDIAEGYSVSREKKESFPLTVTSAQKNPTAFYLCASSRDSVLEQYFGPGTRLTVT.

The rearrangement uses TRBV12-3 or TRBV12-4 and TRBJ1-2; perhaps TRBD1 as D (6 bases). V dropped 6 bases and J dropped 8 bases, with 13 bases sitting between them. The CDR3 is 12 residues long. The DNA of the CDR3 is TGTGCCAGCAGCCGGAACAGGGCCGGCTACACCTTC. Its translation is CASSRNRAGYTF.

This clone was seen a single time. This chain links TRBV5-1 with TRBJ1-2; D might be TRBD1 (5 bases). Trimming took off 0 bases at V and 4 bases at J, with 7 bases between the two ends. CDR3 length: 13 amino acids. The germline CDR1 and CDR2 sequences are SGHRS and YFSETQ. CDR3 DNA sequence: TGCGCCAGCAGCTTGGCAGGGTCCTATGGCTACACCTTC. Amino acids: CASSLAGSYGYTF. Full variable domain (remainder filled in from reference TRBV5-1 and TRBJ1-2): KAGVTQTPRYLIKTRGQQVTLSCSPISGHRSVSWYQQTPGQGLQFLFEYFSETQRNKGNFPGRFSGRQFSNSRSEMNVSTLELGDSALYLCASSLAGSYGYTFGSGTRLTVV.

In DNA, the CDR3 is TGTGCCAGCACCAATAGAGGAGGAGGAGAGCAGTACTTC. It encodes CASTNRGGGEQYF. This rearrangement joins TRBV28 to TRBJ2-7; D might be TRBD2 (5 bases). In germline, CDR1 is MDHEN, CDR2 SYDVKM. The CDR3 totals 13 residues. Trimming stripped 7 bases from V and 7 bases from J, with 17 bases between.

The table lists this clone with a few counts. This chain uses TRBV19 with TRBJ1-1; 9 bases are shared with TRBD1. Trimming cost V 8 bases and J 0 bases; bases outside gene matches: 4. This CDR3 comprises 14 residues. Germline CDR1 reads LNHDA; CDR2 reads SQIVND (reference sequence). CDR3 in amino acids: CASGTGFMNTEAFF. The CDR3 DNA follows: TGTGCCAGTGGGACAGGGTTCATGAACACTGAAGCTTTCTTT.

CDR3 sequence (DNA): TGTGCCACGGGACAAGCCTACGAGCAGTACTTC. Protein sequence: CATGQAYEQYF. J is TRBJ2-7 and V is TRBV19; perhaps TRBD1 as D (6 bases). V was shortened by 10 bases and J by 2 bases, with 9 bases between the two germline ends. The germline gives CDR1 LNHDA, CDR2 SQIVND (reference sequence). This CDR3 has 11 amino acids. Combining the CDR3 with reference TRBV19 and TRBJ2-7 gives the whole variable domain DGGITQSPKYLFRKEGQNVTLSCEQNLNHDAMYWYRQDPGQGLRLIYYSQIVNDFQKGDIAEGYSVSREKKESFPLTVTSAQKNPTAFYLCATGQAYEQYFGPGTRLTVT.

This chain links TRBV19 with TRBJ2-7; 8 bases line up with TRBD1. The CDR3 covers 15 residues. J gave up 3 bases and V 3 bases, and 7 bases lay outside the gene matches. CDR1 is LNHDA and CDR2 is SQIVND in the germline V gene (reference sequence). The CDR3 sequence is CASSIPGQGHYEQYF. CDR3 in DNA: TGTGCCAGTAGTATCCCCGGACAGGGTCACTACGAGCAGTACTTC.